One and the same sample provided the 24 T cell receptor beta chains below, sequenced in a study of T cell responses to AZD1222 COVID-19 vaccine. Clones were read by immunoSEQ multiplex PCR, and TCRdb kept only the in-frame ones, dropping some. This table holds around 150,000 clones, 80% to 95% found once. Material: peripheral blood, obtained on day 0 of AZD1222 vaccination. The receptors come from an adult in good health.

This rearrangement joins TRBV5-4 to TRBJ2-1; D possibly matches TRBD1 or TRBD2 (5 bases each). This CDR3 region has 16 residues. The ends were cut back, 0 bases at V and 0 bases at J, with 10 bases in the middle. Germline V lookup: CDR1 SGHNT, CDR2 YYREEE (reference sequence). CDR3 sequence: CASSLDRGRSYNEQFF. DNA of the CDR3: TGTGCCAGCAGCTTGGATCGGGGACGCTCCTACAATGAGCAGTTCTTC.

This rearrangement joins TRBV11-2 to TRBJ1-2; possible D gene TRBD1, 5 bases. CDR1 and CDR2 (germline): SGHAT, FQNNGV. The V end was cut by 5 bases, the J end by 4 bases, with 11 bases between. The CDR3 length is 13 residues. CDR3 in amino acids: CASSRRGTYGYTF. The CDR3 DNA reads TGTGCCAGCAGCCGCCGGGGGACCTATGGCTACACCTTC.

The chain uses TRBV7-2 and TRBJ2-7; 7 nucleotides match TRBD2. Germline loops: CDR1 SGHTA, CDR2 FQGNSA. The CDR3 totals 14 residues. The junction had 5 bases not matched to a gene; V was cut back by 4 bases and J by 2 bases. The CDR3 is CASSSLARAYEQYF. The CDR3 bases are TGTGCCAGCAGCTCACTAGCGAGGGCCTACGAGCAGTACTTC.

This chain connects TRBV4-1 to TRBJ2-7, with TRBD1 as a possible D gene (5 bases). Germline V lookup: CDR1 MGHRA, CDR2 YSYEKL. The CDR3 covers 16 residues. V lost 1 base and J lost 0, with 13 bases in between. Written as DNA, the CDR3 is TGCGCCAGCAGCCAAGGGTGGGGCAGCAGCTCCTACGAGCAGTACTTC. Amino acids: CASSQGWGSSSYEQYF.

The chain combines TRBV7-8 with TRBJ1-1; 7 bases agree with TRBD1. This CDR3 comprises 15 residues. Losses at the gene ends were 1 base for V and 1 base for J; bases not matched to a gene: 3. Germline loops: CDR1 SGHVS, CDR2 FQNEAQ. CDR3 nucleotide sequence: TGTGCCAGCAGCTTAGGGACAGGCTGGAACACTGAAGCTTTCTTT. Protein product: CASSLGTGWNTEAFF.

The chain is built from TRBV10-3 and TRBJ2-3, with 14 bases identical to TRBD2. In germline, CDR1 is ENHRY, CDR2 SYGVKD. The CDR3 is 17 residues long. V lost 6 bases and J lost 0; bases outside the gene matches: 5. Written as DNA, the CDR3 is TGTGCCATCAGCGGGACTAGCGGGAGCTCTAGCACAGATACGCAGTATTTT. Protein: CAISGTSGSSSTDTQYF.

The chain couples TRBV2 to TRBJ1-5; D is ambiguous. CDR1 is SNHLY, CDR2 FYNNEI, per germline. The length of the CDR3 is 14 residues. V lost 5 bases and J 3 bases, leaving 11 bases between the germline ends. CDR3 in DNA: TGTGCCAGCAGTCCGCTGGTAAACAATCAGCCCCAGCATTTT. Protein: CASSPLVNNQPQHF.

On this clone itself: The junction shows a germline mismatch at one end, possibly a read error. This rearrangement joins TRBV2 to TRBJ1-4; D is possibly TRBD1 (5 bases). Germline lookup yields CDR1 SNHLY and CDR2 FYNNEI. This CDR3 contains 11 residues. As DNA, the CDR3 is TGTGCCAGCAGTCTGGAGGGACGGACCCATTTT. Protein: CASSLEGRTHF. Full variable domain (remainder filled in from reference TRBV2 and TRBJ1-4): EPEVTQTPSHQVTQMGQEVILRCVPISNHLYFYWYRQILGQKVEFLVSFYNNEISEKSEIFDDQFSVERPDGSNFTLKIRSTKLEDSAMYFCASSLEGRTHFGSGTQLSVL.

The CDR3 loop reads CASSLDRTGGVTGELFF. Here the CDR3 DNA reads TGCGCCAGCAGCTTGGATCGGACAGGGGGCGTCACCGGGGAGCTGTTTTTT. V usage is TRBV5-1 and J usage is TRBJ2-2; TRBD1 matches at 11 bases. Trimming took 0 bases from V and 4 from J; bases not matched to a gene: 5. CDR3 length: 17 residues. Germline V CDR1 and CDR2: SGHRS, YFSETQ.

The chain joins TRBV24-1 to TRBJ2-7; 7 bases are shared with TRBD2. The ends lost 4 bases at V and 5 bases at J; junction bases unmatched: 7. Per germline, CDR1 KGHDR and CDR2 SFDVKD. The length of the CDR3 is 14 residues. CDR3 sequence reads: CATSDSKTSHEQYF. In DNA form, the CDR3 reads TGTGCCACCAGTGACTCAAAGACTAGCCACGAGCAGTACTTC.

The chain is built from TRBV19 and TRBJ1-3; D is possibly TRBD1 (5 bases). This CDR3 is 12 amino acids long. The V and J ends lost 9 bases and 2 bases respectively, with 8 bases between them. The germline V gene encodes CDR1 LNHDA and CDR2 SQIVND (reference sequence). The CDR3 DNA sequence: TGTGCCAGCCGGGACCCTGGAAACACCATATATTTT. Translating it yields CASRDPGNTIYF.

The rearrangement joins TRBV5-4 to TRBJ2-7; TRBD1 agrees at 7 bases. V lost 4 bases to trimming and J lost 3 bases; unmatched junction nucleotides: 7. From germline, CDR1 is SGHNT and CDR2 YYREEE (reference sequence). CDR3 length equals 14 residues. The CDR3 sequence is CASSATGAHYEQYF. The CDR3 nucleotides read TGTGCCAGCAGCGCCACAGGGGCCCACTACGAGCAGTACTTC.

J is TRBJ2-5 and V is TRBV5-1; D possibly corresponds to TRBD1 (5 bases). CDR1 is SGHRS and CDR2 is YFSETQ in the germline V gene. This CDR3 comprises 13 residues. The V end was cut by 4 bases, the J end by 5 bases, with 12 bases between. CDR3 nucleotides: TGCGCCAGCAGCCGACAGCCTGGGGAGACCCAGTACTTC. It codes for CASSRQPGETQYF.

The rearrangement uses TRBV11-2 and TRBJ1-5; D might be TRBD1 (6 bases). The germline CDR1 and CDR2 sequences are SGHAT and FQNNGV. The CDR3 length is 13 residues. Trimming took off 6 bases at V and 7 bases at J, with 13 bases between the two ends. The CDR3 DNA reads as TGTGCCAGCAGAGGGGGGGCGGGGCAGCCCCAGCATTTT. The encoded protein is CASRGGAGQPQHF.

The V call is TRBV4-1, the J call TRBJ2-6, with 7 bases that match TRBD1. This CDR3 spans 16 amino acids. The germline CDR1 and CDR2 sequences are MGHRA and YSYEKL. With 3 bases clipped from V and 1 base from J, the junction kept 3 bases outside the gene matches. CDR3 nucleotide sequence: TGCGCCAGCAGCCAGGACAGGCCTTCTGGGGCCAACGTCCTGACTTTC. It is translated as CASSQDRPSGANVLTF.

The genes are TRBV11-2 and TRBJ2-5; no clear D. The CDR3 loop spans 11 amino acids. V dropped 3 bases and J dropped 1 base, with 0 bases sitting between them. Germline loops: CDR1 SGHAT, CDR2 FQNNGV. As DNA, the CDR3 is TGTGCCAGCAGCTTCCAAGAGACCCAGTACTTC. Translating gives CASSFQETQYF. Filled out from reference TRBV11-2 and TRBJ2-5, the complete variable domain reads EAGVAQSPRYKIIEKRQSVAFWCNPISGHATLYWYQQILGQGPKLLIQFQNNGVVDDSQLPKDRFSAERLKGVDSTLKIQPAKLEDSAVYLCASSFQETQYFGPGTRLLVL.

The rearrangement joins TRBV25-1 to TRBJ2-1; 7 bases fit TRBD1. The CDR3 sequence is 17 residues long. The germline V gene encodes CDR1 MGHDK and CDR2 SYGVNS. Unmatched junction bases numbered 10, after V lost 3 bases and J lost 2 bases. The CDR3 is CASSDHPDRVAYNEQFF. CDR3 nucleotide sequence: TGTGCCAGCAGTGACCACCCCGACAGGGTGGCCTACAATGAGCAGTTCTTC.

The rearrangement links TRBV7-3 to TRBJ2-3; the match to TRBD2 covers 13 bases. CDR3 length: 15 amino acids. The junction had 5 bases not matched to a gene; V was cut back by 7 bases and J by 4 bases. Germline lookup yields CDR1 SGHTA and CDR2 FQGTGA. CDR3 in amino acids: CASKRTSGGSDTQYF. CDR3 in DNA: TGTGCCAGCAAGAGGACTAGCGGGGGCTCAGATACGCAGTATTTT. Full variable domain (outside the CDR3, taken from reference TRBV7-3 and TRBJ2-3): GAGVSQTPSNKVTEKGKYVELRCDPISGHTALYWYRQSLGQGPEFLIYFQGTGAADDSGLPNDRFFAVRPEGSVSTLKIQRTERGDSAVYLCASKRTSGGSDTQYFGPGTRLTVL.

This chain uses TRBV29-1 with TRBJ2-4; D unclear. Germline V gene lookup returns CDR1 SQVTM and CDR2 ANQGSEA. Deletions cut 7 bases from V and 0 bases from J, with 10 bases between. This CDR3 has 13 residues. CDR3 sequence: CSARQVAKNIQYF. DNA for the CDR3: TGCAGCGCCAGGCAGGTAGCCAAAAACATTCAGTACTTC.

The rearrangement links TRBV2 to TRBJ2-2; TRBD1 aligns across 7 bases. The CDR3 runs to 14 residues. V was pared by 2 bases and J by 6 bases, with 3 bases of the junction left unmatched. Looked up from germline, CDR1 is SNHLY and CDR2 is FYNNEI. CDR3 bases: TGTGCCAGCAGTGAATTAGGGGGCCCCGGGGAGCTGTTTTTT. This gives the protein CASSELGGPGELFF.

The chain couples TRBV10-3 to TRBJ2-6; D may correspond to TRBD1 or TRBD2 (5 bases each). This CDR3 contains 17 residues. The V end was cut by 6 bases, the J end by 3 bases, with 18 bases between. Germline V lookup: CDR1 ENHRY, CDR2 SYGVKD. The CDR3 coding sequence is TGTGCCATCAGCGTCCGGGACGGACCGGATGGGGCCAACGTCCTGACTTTC. Its translation is CAISVRDGPDGANVLTF.

The genes are TRBV5-4 and TRBJ1-4; unclear D gene. V dropped 1 base and J dropped 4 bases, with 8 bases sitting between them. The CDR3 contains 14 residues. From germline, CDR1 is SGHNT and CDR2 YYREEE (reference sequence). CDR3 residues: CASSLLGNNEKLFF. The CDR3 DNA reads as TGTGCCAGCAGCTTGCTTGGAAATAATGAAAAACTGTTTTTT.

The chain joins TRBV4-1 to TRBJ1-2, with D uncertain. Germline CDR1 reads MGHRA; CDR2 reads YSYEKL. The V and J ends lost 1 base and 6 bases respectively, with 15 bases between them. The CDR3 extends over 15 amino acids. The CDR3 loop is CASSQALSVKDGYTF. The CDR3 DNA sequence: TGCGCCAGCAGCCAAGCCCTGAGCGTGAAGGATGGCTACACCTTC.

The chain uses TRBV6-4 and TRBJ2-1; 7 nucleotides align to TRBD2. Germline trimming cut 3 bases from V and 8 bases from J; bases unmatched to any gene: 10. The germline V gene has CDR1 MRHNA and CDR2 SNTAGT. The CDR3 sequence is 15 residues long. The CDR3 DNA reads TGTGCCAGCAGTGATACTAAGGGCGGGAGCGATGAGCAGTTCTTC. Residues: CASSDTKGGSDEQFF.